Following are 2 T cell receptor beta chains from one sample sequenced in a study of Tregs in tolerant kidney transplant recipients. Clones were read by immunoSEQ multiplex PCR, and TCRdb kept only the in-frame ones, dropping some. The data hold about 110,000 clones, with 90% observed a single time. The sequences come from CD4+ T cells from blood, collected before the transplant. These TCRs come from a human donor who received a combined kidney and bone marrow transplant.

Here the CDR3 reads CASSEPGSGANVLTF. The CDR3 coding sequence is TGTGCCAGCAGTGAACCGGGCTCTGGGGCCAACGTCCTGACTTTC. This chain joins TRBV6-4 and TRBJ2-6; D remains unclear. With 3 bases removed from V and 0 bases from J, the gap between germline ends came to 6 bases. This CDR3 spans 15 amino acids. Germline assignment: CDR1 MRHNA and CDR2 SNTAGT.

The J gene is TRBJ1-2, the V gene TRBV19; D not resolved. The CDR3 loop spans 11 amino acids. Germline assignment: CDR1 LNHDA and CDR2 SQIVND (reference sequence). Trimming took off 11 bases at V and 6 bases at J, with 13 bases between the two ends. CDR3 residues: CAAGLQNGYTF. CDR3 DNA: TGTGCCGCTGGACTGCAGAATGGCTACACCTTC. The whole variable domain, filled in from reference TRBV19 and TRBJ1-2, reads DGGITQSPKYLFRKEGQNVTLSCEQNLNHDAMYWYRQDPGQGLRLIYYSQIVNDFQKGDIAEGYSVSREKKESFPLTVTSAQKNPTAFYLCAAGLQNGYTFGSGTRLTVV.